The subject of this entry is one T cell receptor (beta chain). Its antigen target is currently unknown. The sample holds no much larger clone one base away, and base qualities are not on file. The entry originates in a study of cytomegalovirus exposure and HLA in healthy donors (dated by TCRdb to 2016 to 2017). For the study in its entirety: In an earlier analysis of 587 of the donors, around 290 Gb of sequence data and some 100 million unique TCR beta sequences from 180 million or so T cells were reported. An early release covering just under 650 HLA-typed donors comprised 300 to 350 gigabases of sequencing data and around 80 million unique TCR sequences. Alongside the repertoire data, information on donor age, sex, ethnicity and CMV serostatus was compiled. In a later genetic analysis, genome-wide SNP genotypes for 398 of the 666 donors were used, and that subset was treated as a discovery cohort. Four or five DR-DQ haplotypes were handled as single units for association and clustering because linkage in the cohort was strong. Along with the roughly 670-subject first cohort, a separate validation cohort of roughly 110 different subjects was used. To predict cytomegalovirus infection status, the study brought together high-throughput TCR immunosequencing, statistical association of individual TCRs with disease status, and machine learning. An earlier analysis of roughly 580 of the donors used high-throughput TCR beta sequencing to judge whether each TCR beta V gene segment behaved as functional or pseudogenic. The study was designed to test whether signatures of past pathogen exposure could be identified by cataloging public T cell receptors. Both class I and class II loci were covered by HLA typing, at four-digit resolution. Among roughly 370 genotyped donors of the cohort, an average of roughly 240,000 unique TCR beta nucleotide sequences were sequenced per donor, around 20% of them non-productive. The T cell repertoires of several hundred subjects were profiled by immunosequencing and related to cytomegalovirus serostatus. In the later analysis, no new phenotypic data were used to find candidate immune exposures; instead, reliance was placed on TCR beta sequences and their occurrence across donors. Every repertoire in the discovery cohort had been generated on one and the same sequencing platform. In a later analysis, previously published TCR beta repertoires from roughly 710 donors were re-analyzed and high-resolution HLA genotyping was added so that TCR occurrence patterns could be studied. The genetic ancestry cluster associated with self-reported Caucasian donors included approximately 85% of the roughly 360 genotyped donors. The number of donors typed differed by locus, with about 629-640 for A, B, C, DRB1 and DQB1, around 500 for DQA1, over 600 for DPA1, and some 440 for DPB1. The study at large found these results: The study gave a list of 150 to 200 TCR beta chains associated with cytomegalovirus. In a later genetic analysis, fewer N-insertions in productive TCRs were reported among donors in an Asian-associated ancestry cluster than the approximately 670-donor mean. In this cohort, only TCR beta chains were sequenced, and detectable features were limited by the absence of alpha or paired-chain data. Immune exposure information for the cohort was limited to CMV serostatus. In a later analysis, some 18,000 TCR beta sequences were associated with specific HLA alleles at a false discovery rate of 0.05. Sequencing depth was assumed to be roughly uniform across donors in the presence/absence analyses, though that assumption may not hold. According to the authors, the approach could potentially be generalized to other disease states and immunological phenotypes. A group of highly shared sequence variants was considered likely to be a technical artifact of the sequencing pipeline. According to a later analysis, parvovirus B19, influenza, CMV and Epstein-Barr virus appeared linked to several top co-occurrence clusters. In a later genetic analysis, a missense DCLRE1C variant was associated with V-gene and J-gene trimming of TCR beta chains, and the association was replicated in an independent cohort. Correlated functional status among segregating V segments might be attributable to linkage disequilibrium, but an unknown experimental factor could not be ruled out. Because the 87-base-pair reads could not distinguish some IMGT-functional V segments, including TRBV6-2 and TRBV6-3, those segments were excluded. A later analysis found that HLA-associated TCR beta chains were more clonally expanded and had lower generation probabilities than equally common non-associated chains. According to a later analysis, TCR association rates differed among HLA loci, with DRB1 alleles showing the most associated TCRs and HLA-C alleles showing the fewest. Because counts were too low, roughly 17 rarely observed V segments, including chromosome 9 orphons, were left out of the earlier analysis of about 620 of the donors. Because some donors lacked HLA typing at each locus, the association tests relied only on the typed subset. A further reported finding was that TCR beta sequences accurately predicted the HLA-A and HLA-B alleles for most subjects in the first cohort. In both the original and validation cohorts, the classifier was reported to diagnose cytomegalovirus status with high specificity and sensitivity. While some public TCRs were present in many individuals, most TCR sequences turned up only very rarely across donors. An earlier analysis of some 590 of the donors showed that most TCR beta V segments appeared in productive rearrangements either about 90% or about 30% of the time, which broadly matched IMGT annotations. A later analysis found that most CMV-associated TCR beta chains appeared HLA-restricted, with HLA associations seemingly driven largely by CMV exposure. When HLA alleles, especially DR and DQ, strongly co-occurred, TCR associations were difficult to assign to individual alleles. A few of the identified cytomegalovirus-associated TCR beta chains were confirmed in vitro to be specific for cytomegalovirus antigens.

V is cut back by 3 bases and J by 3 bases, with 12 bases in the junction unmatched. The CDR3 runs 18 residues from the cysteine to the phenylalanine. Only CDR3 DNA remains: 54 bases, in frame from the first base. From the germline V gene, CDR1 is KGHSH and CDR2 is LQKENI. The library relied on the immunoSEQ multiplex PCR assay. The multiplex PCR relied on a mix of 60 forward primers for TCR Vbeta segments and 13 reverse primers for TCR Jbeta segments. The CDR3 region of rearranged TCR beta genes was amplified from genomic DNA by a multiplex PCR assay. Amplified TCR beta libraries were sequenced as 87-base-pair reads on the Illumina HiSeq System. As for the authors' bioinformatics: In a later analysis, 70 million to 95 million unique TCR beta chains were counted across the roughly 610 repertoires, and roughly 10 million of these chains were shared by at least two donors. A nearest-neighbor algorithm error-corrected the raw reads and collapsed the reads into unique sequences, merging closely related sequences to remove PCR and sequencing errors. V, D and J gene segments were assigned by aligning CDR3 sequences to IMGT reference sequences. Each retained sequence needed at least a six-nucleotide match to both a V gene segment and a J gene segment. Rearrangements were classified as productive when the CDR3 lacked stop codons and remained in frame with V and J, and all other rearrangements were classified as non-productive. CDR3 was defined by IMGT convention, running from the second conserved V-encoded cysteine to the conserved J-encoded phenylalanine. The earlier analysis of 500 to 650 of the donors excluded any sequence lacking an unambiguous match to a single V gene segment. An earlier analysis of 450 to 650 of the donors called V segments functional above 56.7% productive rearrangements and segregating when the between-donor standard deviation exceeded 5%. A statistical classification framework was built to diagnose cytomegalovirus status from the catalog of TCR beta chain sequences. In a later analysis, TCR nucleotide sequences were compared against IMGT/GENE-DB human TR gene sequences so that V and J genes could be assigned. In a later analysis, CDR3 sequences and most-parsimonious VDJ recombination scenarios were assigned using the TCRdist pipeline. In a later analysis, each TCR beta chain was defined by its CDR3 amino acid sequence together with its V-gene family, and reads without a unique V-gene family were excluded. A later analysis removed roughly 590 highly shared, low-generation-probability nucleotide sequences to deal with suspected cross-contamination and a sequencing artifact. In a later analysis, a clonal expansion index for each public chain was calculated from normalized within-repertoire ranks of inferred template counts. A later analysis computed generation probabilities with a VDJ recombination model fitted to out-of-frame rearrangements, and checked the results against IGoR. In a later analysis, hypergeometric tests were used to score TCR-TCR, TCR-HLA and TCR-CMV co-occurrence, with a repertoire-size bias correction applied to TCR pairs. In a later analysis, false discovery rates were estimated by permuting HLA or CMV assignments 20 times. A later analysis grouped co-occurring TCRs with DBSCAN, adding TCRdist sequence similarity when clustering within HLA-allele-positive subsets. Repertoires with fewer than 30,000 or more than 120,000 public chains, plus five repertoires with anomalous nucleotide sharing, were excluded from co-occurrence clustering. Drawn from immuneACCESS, this table holds only the in-frame rearrangements with V and J called that TCRdb kept. Clones are partly lost; checked studies trace under half to an unresolved V gene and leave the rest unexplained. V and J calls plus clone size are reproduced from that table; the DNA served to infer D and trimming. This sample comprises 90,000 to 150,000 clones, around 79% of them detected only once. Around 3.3% of the sample goes to the ten largest clones.

The cohort was made up of several hundred healthy bone marrow donors. At the time of sampling, every cohort member was nominally healthy, though immune exposures that went unrecorded were likely present. The donor tested CMV seropositive and was one of the 289 seropositive cohort members. A peripheral blood sample was collected from each donor, and TCR beta sequencing was performed on peripheral blood mononuclear cells. The Qiagen DNeasy Blood Extraction Kit was used to extract genomic DNA from the blood cell samples. The specimen was PBMCs. The clonotype comes from a woman in her thirties in good health and CMV-seropositive. The chain uses TRBV18 and TRBJ2-1; 9 bases in between match TRBD2. The DNA reads TGTGCCAGCTCACCCACCCGAGGGAGCGGGGGGCTCTACAATGAGCAGTTCTTC. Translated, it gives CASSPTRGSGGLYNEQFF. The variable domain in full, with residues beyond the CDR3 obtained from the reference TRBV18 and TRBJ2-1 genes, is NAGVMQNPRHLVRRRGQEARLRCSPMKGHSHVYWYRQLPEEGLKFMVYLQKENIIDESGMPKERFSAEFPKEGPSILRIQQVVRGDSAAYFCASSPTRGSGGLYNEQFFGPGTRLTVL.